Below, 10 T cell receptor beta chains from the same sample are listed, as sequenced in a study of blood T cell repertoires in COVID-19. The method was immunoSEQ multiplex PCR; TCRdb's version includes in-frame clones alone and lacks a portion of them. Found here are about 190,000 clones, over 80% of them singletons; the top ten hold approximately 6.5%. Sequenced material: peripheral blood. The receptor source for this set is a woman between 40 and 55 years old with acute or convalescent COVID-19.

The V gene is TRBV10-3, the J gene TRBJ2-1, with D perhaps matching TRBD1 (6 bases). The germline V and J ends were trimmed by 11 bases and 4 bases, with 21 bases remaining between them. Germline CDR1 and CDR2: ENHRY and SYGVKD. The CDR3 is 15 amino acids. CDR3 DNA sequence: TGTGCCCCCTTTTTTGGGACACACAGATACAATGAGCAGTTCTTC. It translates to CAPFFGTHRYNEQFF.

This clone has ten or more counts. The chain recombines TRBV3-1 (or the pseudogene TRBV3-2) with TRBJ2-7, with 8 nucleotides matching TRBD1. After removal of 0 bases from V and 5 bases from J, the junction contained 9 bases not matched to a gene. The CDR3 loop spans 16 amino acids. Germline CDR1 is LGHDT and CDR2 is YNNKEL (reference sequence). The CDR3 DNA follows: TGTGCCAGCAGCCAAGAGCAGGGCCAGGGGGCCAACGAGCAGTACTTC. Residues: CASSQEQGQGANEQYF.

The chain employs TRBV6-5 and TRBJ1-1; D possibly corresponds to TRBD1 (5 bases). Trimming cost V 6 bases and J 0 bases, with 14 bases left between them. This CDR3 is 15 amino acids long. Germline values: CDR1 MNHEY, CDR2 SVGAGI. This CDR3 reads CASSPGPLMNTEAFF. CDR3 DNA: TGTGCCAGCAGCCCAGGGCCGCTAATGAACACTGAAGCTTTCTTT.

This rearrangement joins TRBV3-1 (or the pseudogene TRBV3-2) to TRBJ2-1, with 11 bases lining up with TRBD2. The V and J ends lost 0 bases and 10 bases, in that order; junction bases with no gene match: 2. The CDR3 length is 14 residues. Germline V gives CDR1 LGHDT, CDR2 YNNKEL (reference sequence). Here the CDR3 reads CASSQERTSGEQFF. The DNA for the CDR3 is TGTGCCAGCAGCCAAGAGAGGACTAGCGGGGAGCAGTTCTTC.

CDR3 residues: CASSSQGWYGYTF. The DNA of the CDR3 is TGTGCCAGCAGCTCGCAGGGGTGGTATGGCTACACCTTC. The rearrangement links TRBV7-9 to TRBJ1-2; a possible D gene is TRBD1 (6 bases). The ends were cut back, 4 bases at V and 5 bases at J, with 11 bases in the middle. The CDR3 spans 13 residues. CDR1 is SEHNR, CDR2 FQNEAQ, per germline (reference sequence).

The chain employs TRBV4-1 and TRBJ2-7; 7 nucleotides match TRBD1. Losses at the gene ends were 0 bases for V and 1 base for J; bases not matched to a gene: 6. From germline, CDR1 is MGHRA and CDR2 YSYEKL. The CDR3 loop spans 16 amino acids. The CDR3 DNA is TGCGCCAGCAGCCAAGATCTCCAGGGGGTATCCTACGAGCAGTACTTC. Encoded protein: CASSQDLQGVSYEQYF.

The V call is TRBV19, the J call TRBJ2-5, with 11 bases identical to TRBD1. V trimming: 4 bases; J trimming: 12 bases; junction bases outside the gene matches: 19. The germline CDR1 and CDR2 sequences are LNHDA and SQIVND (reference sequence). The CDR3 loop spans 17 amino acids. The CDR3 is CASSRSKWTGGEPAEYF. In nucleotides, the CDR3 is TGTGCCAGTAGTAGGTCTAAGTGGACAGGGGGCGAGCCGGCGGAGTACTTC. Based on the CDR3 plus reference TRBV19 and TRBJ2-5, the full variable domain is DGGITQSPKYLFRKEGQNVTLSCEQNLNHDAMYWYRQDPGQGLRLIYYSQIVNDFQKGDIAEGYSVSREKKESFPLTVTSAQKNPTAFYLCASSRSKWTGGEPAEYFGPGTRLLVL.

The rearrangement joins TRBV15 to TRBJ2-7; 8 bases match TRBD1. With 4 bases clipped from V and 2 bases from J, the junction kept 4 bases outside the gene matches. The CDR3 sequence is 14 residues long. Germline loops: CDR1 LNHNV, CDR2 YYDKDF (reference sequence). The CDR3 bases are TGTGCCACCAGCATCGAGACAGGGGCCTACGAGCAGTACTTC. Translated, it gives CATSIETGAYEQYF.

The chain joins TRBV19 to TRBJ1-3; no clear D gene. The CDR3 length is 15 residues. Germline CDR1 reads LNHDA; CDR2 reads SQIVND (reference sequence). The germline V and J ends were trimmed by 9 bases and 2 bases, with 17 bases remaining between them. CDR3 nucleotide sequence: TGTGCCAGCTCGAAAGACCCCAGGACTGGAAACACCATATATTTT. It codes for CASSKDPRTGNTIYF.

The chain carries TRBV11-2 and TRBJ2-1; maybe TRBD2 (5 bases). V gave up 8 bases and J gave up 0 bases, with 17 bases separating them. CDR1 and CDR2 from the germline V gene are SGHAT and FQNNGV. The CDR3 is made up of 16 amino acids. DNA for the CDR3: TGTGCCAGCTCCCGGTCCGGGGATGTCTCCTACAATGAGCAGTTCTTC. This gives the protein CASSRSGDVSYNEQFF.